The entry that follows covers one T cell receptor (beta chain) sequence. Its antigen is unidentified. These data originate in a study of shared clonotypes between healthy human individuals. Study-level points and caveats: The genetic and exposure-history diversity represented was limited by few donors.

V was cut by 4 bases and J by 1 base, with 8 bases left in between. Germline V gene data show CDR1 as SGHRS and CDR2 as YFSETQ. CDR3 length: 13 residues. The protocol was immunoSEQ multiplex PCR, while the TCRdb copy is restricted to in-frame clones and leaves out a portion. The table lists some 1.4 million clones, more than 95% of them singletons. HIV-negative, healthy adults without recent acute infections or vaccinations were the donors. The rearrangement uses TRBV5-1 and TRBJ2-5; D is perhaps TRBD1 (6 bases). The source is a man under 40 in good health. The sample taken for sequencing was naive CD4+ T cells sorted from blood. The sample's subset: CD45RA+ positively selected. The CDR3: CASSMGAQETQYF. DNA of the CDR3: TGCGCCAGCAGCATGGGGGCCCAAGAGACCCAGTACTTC.